This T cell receptor (beta chain) derives from a study of shared clonotypes between healthy human individuals. Concerning this clone: Its antigen is not identified.

In the authors' workflow: Without quality scores, immunoSEQ junctional reads could not be filtered like full-length reads. The repertoire was sequenced with immunoSEQ multiplex PCR; TCRdb's copy has only in-frame clones and lacks some. The V and J calls and clone size come from that table; D and trimming were worked out from the DNA. The data hold approximately 1,000,000 clones, with approximately 75% observed a single time. Splitting the CD4+ cells yielded a CD45RA+ naive subset and a CD45RA-negative memory subset. V was pared by 1 base and J by 10 bases, with 13 bases of the junction left unmatched. The CDR3 spans 15 residues. The germline gives CDR1 SGHNT, CDR2 YYREEE (reference sequence). General study findings and limits: It was only blood that was sampled, and tissue repertoires likely differ.

The sample was memory CD4+ T cells from PBMCs. Subset specified: CD45RA-negative fraction. The sequence was obtained from a man between 18 and 35 years old in good health. Some clones in this sample may be carry-over from other donors' samples. This chain uses TRBV5-4 with TRBJ1-1; TRBD1 agrees at 7 bases. For the CDR3, the DNA is TGTGCCAGCAGCTTGCGACAGGGTGAGCCGGGCCCAGCTTTCTTT. It is translated as CASSLRQGEPGPAFF. Looking up the rest from reference TRBV5-4 and TRBJ1-1 gives the full variable domain: ETGVTQSPTHLIKTRGQQVTLRCSSQSGHNTVSWYQQALGQGPQFIFQYYREEENGRGNFPPRFSGLQFPNYSSELNVNALELDDSALYLCASSLRQGEPGPAFFGQGTRLTVV.